The 15 T cell receptor beta chains below all came from one sample that was sequenced in a study of blood T cell repertoires in COVID-19. Clones were sequenced by immunoSEQ multiplex PCR, and TCRdb holds only the in-frame ones, with some missing. Found here are nearly 300,000 clones, roughly nine tenths of them singletons; the top ten hold approximately 2.9%. The sequencing sample was made of PBMCs or T cells enriched from blood (not recorded which). These receptors were taken from a woman between 50 and 59 years old who had been exposed to COVID-19.

The CDR3 sequence is CSASRPGQFYEQYF. CDR3 bases: TGCAGTGCAAGTCGTCCGGGACAGTTCTACGAGCAGTACTTC. This chain joins TRBV20-1 and TRBJ2-7; 7 bases line up with TRBD1. This CDR3 contains 14 residues. CDR1 is DFQATT, CDR2 SNEGSKA, per germline (reference sequence). Trimming cost V 6 bases and J 3 bases; bases outside gene matches: 11.

V gene TRBV6-1 combines with J gene TRBJ2-3; TRBD1 is a possible D gene (5 bases). V lost 1 base and J 4 bases, leaving 12 bases between the germline ends. Germline V gene sequence: CDR1 MNHNS, CDR2 SASEGT. The length of the CDR3 is 15 residues. The CDR3 sequence is CASSEGQGSADTQYF. The DNA of the CDR3 is TGTGCCAGCAGTGAAGGCCAGGGATCGGCAGATACGCAGTATTTT.

The chain combines TRBV10-3 with TRBJ2-3; 10 bases align to TRBD2. The J segment lost 6 bases and the V segment lost 5 bases, leaving 5 bases of the junction unmatched. Germline-derived CDR1 and CDR2 are ENHRY and SYGVKD. CDR3 length equals 14 residues. The CDR3 protein is CAISQAGGMDTQYF. CDR3 nucleotides: TGTGCCATCAGTCAAGCGGGGGGGATGGATACGCAGTATTTT.

J is TRBJ2-4 and V is TRBV18, with a tentative D call TRBD1 (6 bases). The CDR3 length is 17 residues. CDR1 is KGHSH and CDR2 is LQKENI in the germline V gene. Trimming shortened V by 3 bases and J by 5 bases, and 20 bases separated the two germline ends. The chain's CDR3 is CASSPRLQGFSQNIQYF. CDR3 nucleotide sequence: TGTGCCAGCTCACCCCGACTACAGGGTTTTTCCCAAAACATTCAGTACTTC.

V usage is TRBV6-2 or TRBV6-3 and J usage is TRBJ2-6; 8 nucleotides align to TRBD1. After removal of 4 bases from V and 0 bases from J, the junction contained 5 bases not matched to a gene. This CDR3 is 17 amino acids long. Germline-derived CDR1 and CDR2 are MNHEY and SVGEGT. The CDR3 region has the DNA TGTGCCAGCAGTTTCGACAGGGGAGGCTCTGGGGCCAACGTCCTGACTTTC. It is translated as CASSFDRGGSGANVLTF.

This sequence joins TRBV4-2 and TRBJ1-6; 8 bases match TRBD1. This CDR3 has 15 residues. The junction had 6 bases not matched to a gene; V was cut back by 0 bases and J by 11 bases. The germline CDR1 and CDR2 sequences are LGHNA and YNFKEQ. The CDR3 reads CASSQEGTGGTPLHF. The CDR3 DNA sequence: TGTGCCAGCAGCCAAGAAGGGACAGGCGGAACACCCCTCCACTTT.

The rearrangement links TRBV3-1 (or the pseudogene TRBV3-2) to TRBJ1-2; D possibly corresponds to TRBD1 (5 bases). The CDR3 runs to 14 residues. Germline CDR1 is LGHDT and CDR2 is YNNKEL (reference sequence). V lost 5 bases to trimming and J lost 7 bases, with 17 bases between them. The CDR3 sequence is CASSTGSGLGGYTF. CDR3 nucleotide sequence: TGTGCCAGCAGCACCGGATCAGGGTTGGGTGGCTACACCTTC.

The chain joins TRBV5-1 to TRBJ1-4, with 7 bases aligning to TRBD1. Germline CDR1 SGHRS, CDR2 YFSETQ. V trimming: 4 bases; J trimming: 4 bases; junction bases outside the gene matches: 4. The CDR3 covers 14 residues. The CDR3, as DNA: TGCGCCAGCAGCAGGGGACAGAGTAATGAAAAACTGTTTTTT. Its protein is CASSRGQSNEKLFF. The full variable domain, completed using reference TRBV5-1 and TRBJ1-4, is KAGVTQTPRYLIKTRGQQVTLSCSPISGHRSVSWYQQTPGQGLQFLFEYFSETQRNKGNFPGRFSGRQFSNSRSEMNVSTLELGDSALYLCASSRGQSNEKLFFGSGTQLSVL.

The chain links TRBV14 to TRBJ1-5; TRBD1 matches 8 bases. CDR3 length: 18 residues. CDR1 is SGHDN and CDR2 is FVKESK in the germline V gene. After removal of 4 bases from V and 2 bases from J, the junction contained 13 bases not matched to a gene. This CDR3 reads CASSRDFSGGFGNQPQHF. The CDR3, as DNA: TGTGCCAGCAGCCGAGACTTCTCAGGGGGCTTCGGCAATCAGCCCCAGCATTTT.

The chain recombines TRBV24-1 with TRBJ2-7; tentative D call: TRBD1 (6 bases). CDR1 is KGHDR, CDR2 SFDVKD, per germline. Trimming took 9 bases from V and 0 from J, leaving 11 bases between them. The CDR3 runs 13 residues. The DNA for the CDR3 is TGTGCCACCCGGGACACCAGCTCCTACGAGCAGTACTTC. It codes for CATRDTSSYEQYF.

The rearrangement joins TRBV4-2 to TRBJ2-3, with 8 positions matching TRBD2. The germline gives CDR1 LGHNA, CDR2 YNFKEQ. This CDR3 has 13 residues. The V and J ends lost 8 bases and 1 base, in that order; junction bases with no gene match: 2. The CDR3 sequence: CASGLARTDTQYF. CDR3 nucleotides: TGTGCCAGCGGACTAGCCCGCACAGATACGCAGTATTTT.

The chain employs TRBV27 and TRBJ2-1, with 10 bases lining up with TRBD1. The CDR3 totals 17 residues. V gave up 6 bases and J gave up 4 bases; unmatched junction bases: 12. The germline V gene encodes CDR1 MNHEY and CDR2 SMNVEV (reference sequence). The DNA of the CDR3 is TGTGCCAGCAGCCCGTTGGCCGGGACAGGGGTTTACAATGAGCAGTTCTTC. Residues: CASSPLAGTGVYNEQFF.

The rearrangement uses TRBV9 and TRBJ2-1; TRBD1 matches 8 bases. J was trimmed by 9 bases and V by 4 bases; bases with no gene match: 12. CDR3 length: 15 residues. Germline CDR1 is SGDLS and CDR2 is YYNGEE. The CDR3 here is CASSLTDREAGEQFF. The CDR3 nucleotides are TGTGCCAGCAGCCTAACGGACAGGGAGGCGGGTGAGCAGTTCTTC.

The chain combines TRBV5-1 with TRBJ2-3, with no clear D. Trimming pared 0 bases from V and 5 bases from J, leaving 4 bases between. Germline V gives CDR1 SGHRS, CDR2 YFSETQ. This CDR3 spans 12 amino acids. CDR3 loop: CASSLERDTQYF. The CDR3 region has the DNA TGCGCCAGCAGCTTGGAGAGAGATACGCAGTATTTT.

The chain joins TRBV3-1 (or the pseudogene TRBV3-2) to TRBJ2-1; 11 bases match TRBD2. The V gene's germline CDR1 is LGHDT and CDR2 YNNKEL (reference sequence). Germline trimming cut 1 base from V and 9 bases from J; bases unmatched to any gene: 8. The CDR3 consists of 16 residues. The CDR3 reads CASSQGASGGSGEQFF. The CDR3 DNA reads TGTGCCAGCAGCCAAGGGGCTAGCGGGGGGAGTGGTGAGCAGTTCTTC.